The 2 T cell receptor beta chains below were found in one sample sequenced in a study of T-cell reconstitution after alpha-beta-depleted transplantation in children. The authors prepared the TCRbeta library with unique molecular identifiers. TCRdb called the PCR reads again in MiXCR, with one record for every CDR3 protein. The sample contains under 20,000 distinct CDR3 sequences, about 7.6% of which appear only once. Specimen: PBMCs, mostly from graft donor cells, collected 60 days after TCRalphabeta/CD19-depleted stem cell transplant. Receptors were obtained from a boy in the first two years of life who had a stem cell transplant for Wiskott-Aldrich syndrome, so the T cells may come from the graft donor.

This clonotype appeared many times. This chain joins TRBV7-3 and TRBJ1-3, with 7 bases fitting TRBD1. V was pared by 4 bases and J by 4 bases, with 13 bases of the junction left unmatched. This CDR3 region has 17 residues. From germline, CDR1 is SGHTA and CDR2 FQGTGA. The CDR3 protein is CASSSSPRGALGNTIYF. Here the CDR3 DNA reads TGTGCCAGCAGCTCATCCCCCAGGGGGGCGCTCGGAAACACCATATATTTT.

This clonotype was counted a single time. The rearrangement uses TRBV12-3 or TRBV12-4 and TRBJ1-5; D gene uncertain. V was cut by 10 bases and J by 3 bases, with 28 bases left in between. CDR3 length equals 18 residues. This CDR3 reads CAICRTLSASDPNQPQHF. Here the CDR3 DNA reads TGTGCCATCTGCAGAACTCTTTCGGCTTCTGACCCCAATCAGCCCCAGCATTTT.